This TCR beta chain is from a study of blood T cell repertoires in COVID-19. Study-wide context: Acute and convalescent COVID-19 specimens originated in the United States, Italy and Spain.

V lost 3 bases, J lost 4 bases, and 13 bases lay in between. This CDR3 region has 15 residues. Looked up from germline, CDR1 is SGHTA and CDR2 is FQGNSA. This clone is a singleton in its sample. Living in 24 US areas, the participants were between roughly 18 and 90 years of age. Cohorts were assigned according to the clinical history that participants reported. In the source study's methods: Amplification from reference gene primers served as the basis for estimated nucleated cell counts. Sequencing was performed with immunoSEQ multiplex PCR; in TCRdb, only in-frame clones are kept and a portion is missing. Clone size and the V and J calls come from that table; the DNA yielded D and trimming. The table lists about 210,000 clones, around 81% of them singletons.

The specimen was PBMCs or T cells enriched from blood (not recorded which). The origin of this receptor is a woman between 50 and 59 years old with acute COVID-19. V usage is TRBV7-2 and J usage is TRBJ2-1; D is ambiguous. CDR3 in DNA: TGTGCCAGCAGCTTTTCATCGGCGGCGTACAATGAGCAGTTCTTC. Residues: CASSFSSAAYNEQFF. Looking up the rest from reference TRBV7-2 and TRBJ2-1 gives the full variable domain: GAGVSQSPSNKVTEKGKDVELRCDPISGHTALYWYRQSLGQGLEFLIYFQGNSAPDKSGLPSDRFSAERTGGSVSTLTIQRTQQEDSAVYLCASSFSSAAYNEQFFGPGTRLTVL.